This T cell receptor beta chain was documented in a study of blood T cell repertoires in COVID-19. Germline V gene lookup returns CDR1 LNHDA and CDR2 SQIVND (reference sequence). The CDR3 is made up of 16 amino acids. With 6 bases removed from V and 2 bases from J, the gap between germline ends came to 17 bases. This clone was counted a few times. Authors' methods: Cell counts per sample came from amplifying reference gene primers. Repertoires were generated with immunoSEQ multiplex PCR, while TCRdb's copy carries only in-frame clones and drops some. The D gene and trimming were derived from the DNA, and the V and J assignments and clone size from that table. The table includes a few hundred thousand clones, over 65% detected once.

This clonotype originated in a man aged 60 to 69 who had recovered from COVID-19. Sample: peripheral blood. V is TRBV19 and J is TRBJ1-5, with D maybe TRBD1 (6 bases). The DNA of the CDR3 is TGTGCCAGTAGGACAGGTGGGGGCATGGGCAATCAGCCCCAGCATTTT. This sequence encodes CASRTGGGMGNQPQHF.